The clone carrying this T cell receptor (beta chain) is medium-sized. What it binds is unknown. Via MiXCR, TCRdb re-called the reads, giving one row per CDR3 protein. The sample consists of over a thousand distinct CDR3 sequences, more than 10% of them appearing once. The source of the sample is a study of liver allograft versus peripheral blood T cells. Study-level background: Peripheral blood of the recipients supplied T cell receptor repertoires that were compared with those in transplanted livers. Study-wide results and caveats: Peripheral blood repertoires reportedly differed from the T cell receptor repertoires found inside liver allografts.

This CDR3 is built from 15 residues. V shed 10 bases, J shed 5 bases, and the junction held 11 bases outside the gene matches. CDR1 LNHDA and CDR2 SQIVND come from the germline V gene (reference sequence). This TCR was sampled from a human patient who had a liver transplant. A share of the T cells may be of graft donor origin. The rearrangement joins TRBV19 to TRBJ2-3, with TRBD2 matching over 11 bases. As DNA, the CDR3 is TGTGCCACCCAGACTAGCGGGATTGAGGGAGATACGCAGTATTTT. Amino acid sequence: CATQTSGIEGDTQYF.